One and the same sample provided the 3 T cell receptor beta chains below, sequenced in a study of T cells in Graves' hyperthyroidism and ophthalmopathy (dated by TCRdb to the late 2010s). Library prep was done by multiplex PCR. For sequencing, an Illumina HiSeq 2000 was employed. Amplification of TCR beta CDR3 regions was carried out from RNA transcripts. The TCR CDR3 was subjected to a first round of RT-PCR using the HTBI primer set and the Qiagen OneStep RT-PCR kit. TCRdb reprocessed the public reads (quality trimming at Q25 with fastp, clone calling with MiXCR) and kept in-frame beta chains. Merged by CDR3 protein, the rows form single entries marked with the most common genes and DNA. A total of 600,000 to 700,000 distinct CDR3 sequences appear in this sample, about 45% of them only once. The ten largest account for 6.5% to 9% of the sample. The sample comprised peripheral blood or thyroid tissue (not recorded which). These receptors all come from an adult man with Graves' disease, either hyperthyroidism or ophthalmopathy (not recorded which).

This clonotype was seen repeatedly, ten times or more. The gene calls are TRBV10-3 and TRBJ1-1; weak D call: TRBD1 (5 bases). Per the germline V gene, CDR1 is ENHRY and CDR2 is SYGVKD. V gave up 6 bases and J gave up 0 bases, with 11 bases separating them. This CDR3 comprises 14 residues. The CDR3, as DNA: TGTGCCATCAGGCCCCGGGGGATGAACACTGAAGCTTTCTTT. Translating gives CAIRPRGMNTEAFF.

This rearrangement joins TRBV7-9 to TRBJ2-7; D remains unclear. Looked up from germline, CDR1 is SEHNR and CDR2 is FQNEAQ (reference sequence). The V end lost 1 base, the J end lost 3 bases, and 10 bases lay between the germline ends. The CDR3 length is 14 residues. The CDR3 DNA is TGTGCCAGCAGCTTAGGTCTGGATTTCTACGAGCAGTACTTC. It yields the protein CASSLGLDFYEQYF.

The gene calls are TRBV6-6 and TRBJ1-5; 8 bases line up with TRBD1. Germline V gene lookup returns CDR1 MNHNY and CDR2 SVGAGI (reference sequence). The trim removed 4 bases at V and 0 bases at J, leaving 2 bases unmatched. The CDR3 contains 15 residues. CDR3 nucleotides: TGTGCCAGCAGTTGGACAGGGCTTAGCAATCAGCCCCAGCATTTT. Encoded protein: CASSWTGLSNQPQHF.